Each of the 10 T cell receptor beta chains below was sequenced from the same sample in a study of blood T cells in healthy people across ages. With a J-beta primer mix and a sample-barcoded 5' primer, a second PCR ran roughly 7 to 11 cycles. One entry per CDR3 protein results from TCRdb running MiXCR on the 5' RACE reads. The table includes about 780,000 distinct CDR3 sequences, roughly 25% detected once. The same specimen was also included in a second study, on T cells of mothers and their children.

Sequencing was performed on blood. The receptors were sampled from a boy between 10 and 17 years old in good health.

The J gene is TRBJ2-5, the V gene TRBV6-5; 7 bases match TRBD2. The CDR3 has 17 residues. CDR1 is MNHEY and CDR2 is SVGAGI in the germline V gene. The junction had 8 bases not matched to a gene; V was cut back by 0 bases and J by 1 base. CDR3 residues: CASSYSGGGEIQETQYF. In nucleotides, the CDR3 is TGTGCCAGCAGTTACTCCGGGGGAGGGGAAATCCAAGAGACCCAGTACTTC.

This clonotype has a handful of counts. This chain links TRBV20-1 with TRBJ2-3, with D hard to call. The CDR3 runs to 12 residues. V gave up 3 bases and J gave up 5 bases, with 9 bases separating them. CDR1 is DFQATT and CDR2 is SNEGSKA in the germline V gene (reference sequence). CDR3 DNA sequence: TGCAGTGCTAGTTCAGACCAAGATACGCAGTATTTT. Residues: CSASSDQDTQYF.

As concerns this clonotype: This may come from a read error, since a much larger clone is one base off. The gene calls are TRBV4-1 and TRBJ2-5, with TRBD1 matching 7 bases. There are 14 residues in the CDR3. Germline values: CDR1 MGHRA, CDR2 YSYEKL. This CDR3 is CASSARDRQETQSF. CDR3 DNA sequence: TGCGCCAGCAGCGCCCGGGACAGACAAGAGACCCAGTCCTTC.

In this sample, this clonotype turned up a few times. A junction boundary mismatches the germline segment, possibly from a read error. CDR3 DNA: TGTGCCAGCAGCCCCCCCGAAGGGCGGGGGTGGTTC. Translation gives CASSPPEGRGWF. The chain employs TRBV7-2 and TRBJ2-1; TRBD2 aligns across 7 bases. Germline V CDR1 and CDR2: SGHTA, FQGNSA. This CDR3 has 12 residues.

The chain combines TRBV6-1 with TRBJ2-7, with TRBD1 matching over 11 bases. Losses at the gene ends were 5 bases for V and 4 bases for J; bases not matched to a gene: 10. The germline V gene encodes CDR1 MNHNS and CDR2 SASEGT. The CDR3 has 16 amino acids. The CDR3 DNA sequence: TGTGCCAGCAGTACCCAGGACAGGGGGCTTGGTTACGAGCAGTACTTC. Protein sequence: CASSTQDRGLGYEQYF.

J is TRBJ2-6 and V is TRBV30; D ambiguous. V lost 2 bases and J 4 bases, leaving 15 bases between the germline ends. This CDR3 spans 16 amino acids. Germline V gene data show CDR1 as GTSNPN and CDR2 as SVGIG (reference sequence). DNA of the CDR3: TGTGCCTGGAGTCCACTCTGGTCCTCAGGGGCCAACGTCCTGACTTTC. Protein: CAWSPLWSSGANVLTF.

The gene calls are TRBV27 and TRBJ1-1, with D perhaps TRBD1 (6 bases). The CDR3 spans 16 residues. Germline loops: CDR1 MNHEY, CDR2 SMNVEV (reference sequence). Deletions cut 5 bases from V and 0 bases from J, with 16 bases between. The CDR3 DNA reads TGTGCCAGCAGTCAAACGACAGGCGCAATGAACACTGAAGCTTTCTTT. It yields the protein CASSQTTGAMNTEAFF.

This clonotype came up a few times. This rearrangement joins TRBV12-3 or TRBV12-4 to TRBJ2-3; a weak D match, TRBD1 (5 bases). Trimming shortened V by 5 bases and J by 2 bases, and 14 bases separated the two germline ends. The CDR3 length is 15 residues. For the CDR3, the DNA is TGTGCCAGCAGTCCAACAGGTACACCCACAGATACGCAGTATTTT. This gives the protein CASSPTGTPTDTQYF.

This chain connects TRBV12-3 or TRBV12-4 to TRBJ2-5; 13 nucleotides align to TRBD2. The end of the DNA fits TRBJ2-1 better, so the J call may be wrong. The length of the CDR3 is 15 residues. This CDR3 reads CASSGLAGDRNEQFF. CDR3 nucleotides: TGTGCCAGCAGTGGACTAGCGGGGGATCGCAATGAGCAGTTCTTC.

This sequence joins TRBV10-3 and TRBJ2-1, with 10 bases matching TRBD1. CDR3 length equals 16 residues. With 2 bases clipped from V and 2 bases from J, the junction kept 3 bases outside the gene matches. The germline gives CDR1 ENHRY, CDR2 SYGVKD. CDR3 residues: CAISEGGQGPYNEQFF. CDR3 DNA: TGTGCCATCAGTGAGGGGGGACAGGGGCCCTACAATGAGCAGTTCTTC.